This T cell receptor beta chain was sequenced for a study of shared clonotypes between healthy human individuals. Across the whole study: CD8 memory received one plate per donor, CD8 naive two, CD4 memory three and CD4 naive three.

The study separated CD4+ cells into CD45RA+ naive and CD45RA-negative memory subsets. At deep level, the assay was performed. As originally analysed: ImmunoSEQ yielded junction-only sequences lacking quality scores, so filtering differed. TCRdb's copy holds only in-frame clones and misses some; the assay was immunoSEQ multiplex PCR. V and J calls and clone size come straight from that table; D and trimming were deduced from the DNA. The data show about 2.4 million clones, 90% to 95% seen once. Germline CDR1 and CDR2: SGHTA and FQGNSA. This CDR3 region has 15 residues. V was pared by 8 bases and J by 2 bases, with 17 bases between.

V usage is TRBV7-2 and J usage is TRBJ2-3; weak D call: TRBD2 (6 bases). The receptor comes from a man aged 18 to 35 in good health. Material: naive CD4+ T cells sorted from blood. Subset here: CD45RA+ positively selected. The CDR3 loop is CASASGAIDTDTQYF. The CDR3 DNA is TGTGCCAGCGCTTCGGGAGCAATCGACACAGATACGCAGTATTTT. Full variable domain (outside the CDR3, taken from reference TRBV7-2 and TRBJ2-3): GAGVSQSPSNKVTEKGKDVELRCDPISGHTALYWYRQSLGQGLEFLIYFQGNSAPDKSGLPSDRFSAERTGGSVSTLTIQRTQQEDSAVYLCASASGAIDTDTQYFGPGTRLTVL.